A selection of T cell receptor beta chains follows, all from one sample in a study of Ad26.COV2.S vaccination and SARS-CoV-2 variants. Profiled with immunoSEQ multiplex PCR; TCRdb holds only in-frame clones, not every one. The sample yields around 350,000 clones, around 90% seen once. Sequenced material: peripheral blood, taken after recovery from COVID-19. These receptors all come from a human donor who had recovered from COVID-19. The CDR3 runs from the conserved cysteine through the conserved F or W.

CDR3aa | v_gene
CASSVGSYGYTF | TRBV6-5
CASSLGQGGNEQFF | TRBV4-1
CASSQTAGAERTGELFF | TRBV4-3
CASSPYRTNYGYTF | TRBV11-2
CASSLGFGGGTEAFF | TRBV27
CASPGYPVPSGGSIHLRKQYF | TRBV3-1/TRBV3-2
CASSWTGVEAFF | TRBV5-1
CASSFYGQTDYGYTF | TRBV5-1
CASSQAHAGQGTDTQYF | TRBV5-1
CASSIGGEQPQHF | TRBV19
CASSLSTHNQGWGLEKLFF | TRBV7-9
CASSFQVVEAFF | TRBV12-3/TRBV12-4
CASGPPDRSSYNEQFF | TRBV12-5
CASSPNRAEAFF | TRBV18
CASSLRQGNYYGYTF | TRBV11-2
CASSEYGRTGQASYEQYF | TRBV25-1
CASSFWPGMNTEAFF | TRBV5-6
CAISGSGGPADNEQFF | TRBV10-3
CASSLLGGTGRGHGYTF | TRBV7-8
CASSFRAGELFF | TRBV7-8
CASSQNVVGASNQPQHF | TRBV3-1/TRBV3-2
CASRDTGREQFF | TRBV2
CATSGPNQETQYF | TRBV24-1
CASSPGQRGSADTQYF | TRBV11-3
CASSRGAGYEQYF | TRBV6-5
CASSSSGLPSGNTIYF | TRBV5-1
CASSRTGYSDTQYF | TRBV2
CASSKEAASAEKLFF | TRBV5-1
CSASLSDGNSPLHF | TRBV20-1
CASSRRDSLNTGELFF | TRBV7-2
CASSPMGGGRETQYF | TRBV18
CASSSGLSRGVYEQYF | TRBV7-9
CSAIRQGGAYGYTF | TRBV29-1
CSASAGPEQYF | TRBV20-1
CASSKGDYRRSYNEQFF | TRBV7-9
CASSRLSANEKLFF | TRBV7-2
CASSYSDSSGNTIYF | TRBV6-5
CASSLDIGLAGRETQYF | TRBV11-2
CASSDSRGNTQYF | TRBV6-4
CSVGETTVSYEQYF | TRBV29-1
CASSVGGTGAYEQYF | TRBV9
CASRAGPEGTQYF | TRBV2
CASSSPVGTEAFF | TRBV12-3/TRBV12-4
CASGLGTATNEKLFF | TRBV12-5